Listed below are T cell receptor beta chains from one sample, sequenced in a study of blood T cell repertoires in COVID-19. The method was immunoSEQ multiplex PCR; TCRdb's version includes in-frame clones alone and lacks a portion of them. The top ten clones hold 3% of a sample with around 260,000 clones, roughly 90% of them seen once. The sequenced sample was peripheral blood. The receptors derive from a woman aged 25 to 45 with active or convalescent COVID-19. CDR3s include the opening cysteine and the closing phenylalanine or tryptophan. Each record gives: V gene, D gene, clone size, J gene, CDR3 protein, CDR3 DNA. The D gene is left open where the match is weak. Expanded clones are given a class, and other clones once, few, many or no size at all.

V: TRBV7-2; D: .; size: .; J: TRBJ1-4; CDR3: CASSPMTSAKLFF; DNA: TGTGCCAGCAGCCCTATGACATCCGCAAAACTGTTTTTT
V: TRBV12-3/TRBV12-4; D: .; size: .; J: TRBJ1-3; CDR3: CASRVGGNTIYF; DNA: TGTGCCAGCAGAGTCGGGGGAAACACCATATATTTT
V: TRBV7-9; D: .; size: once; J: TRBJ1-2; CDR3: CASSGGRGGQYGYTF; DNA: TGTGCCAGCAGCGGGGGACGCGGGGGGCAGTATGGCTACACCTTC
V: TRBV7-9; D: .; size: .; J: TRBJ2-3; CDR3: CASSLAPGSPSDTQYF; DNA: TGTGCCAGCAGCTTAGCGCCGGGGTCCCCTTCAGATACGCAGTATTTT
V: TRBV7-9; D: TRBD2; size: .; J: TRBJ2-7; CDR3: CASSLAETSGGNYEQYF; DNA: TGTGCCAGCAGCTTAGCGGAGACTAGCGGGGGGAACTACGAGCAGTACTTC
V: TRBV4-3; D: .; size: .; J: TRBJ1-6; CDR3: CASSQDRRNSPLHF; DNA: TGCGCCAGCAGCCAAGATCGGCGGAATTCACCCCTCCACTTT
V: TRBV29-1; D: .; size: .; J: TRBJ1-2; CDR3: CSVEGGMNGYTF; DNA: TGCAGCGTTGAAGGAGGTATGAATGGCTACACCTTC
V: TRBV7-2; D: .; size: once; J: TRBJ2-7; CDR3: CASSLARGYEQYF; DNA: TGTGCCAGCAGCTTAGCTCGGGGATACGAGCAGTACTTC
V: TRBV7-2; D: .; size: .; J: TRBJ1-6; CDR3: CASSLEGVLNSPLHF; DNA: TGTGCCAGCAGCCTAGAAGGGGTCCTTAATTCACCCCTCCACTTT
V: TRBV4-3; D: TRBD2; size: .; J: TRBJ2-7; CDR3: CASSQEIAGYNYEQYF; DNA: TGCGCCAGCAGCCAGGAAATAGCGGGGTACAACTACGAGCAGTACTTC
V: TRBV28; D: TRBD1; size: .; J: TRBJ1-3; CDR3: CASSLLQGAGENTIYF; DNA: TGTGCCAGCAGTTTATTACAGGGGGCAGGGGAAAACACCATATATTTT
V: TRBV9; D: .; size: .; J: TRBJ2-5; CDR3: CASSVETGGRETQYF; DNA: TGTGCCAGCAGCGTAGAGACGGGGGGCCGCGAGACCCAGTACTTC
V: TRBV6-5; D: .; size: .; J: TRBJ1-1; CDR3: CASSYTGRDTEAFF; DNA: TGTGCCAGCAGTTATACAGGGAGAGACACTGAAGCTTTCTTT
V: TRBV29-1; D: .; size: .; J: TRBJ1-4; CDR3: CSVALGGTNEKLFF; DNA: TGCAGCGTCGCCCTGGGGGGGACTAATGAAAAACTGTTTTTT
V: TRBV7-2; D: TRBD2; size: .; J: TRBJ2-7; CDR3: CASGRHSGDPYEQYF; DNA: TGTGCCAGCGGACGTCATAGCGGGGACCCCTACGAGCAGTACTTC
V: TRBV12-3/TRBV12-4; D: .; size: .; J: TRBJ1-4; CDR3: CASSPGQFEKLFF; DNA: TGTGCCAGCAGTCCCGGACAGTTCGAAAAACTGTTTTTT
V: TRBV10-3; D: .; size: .; J: TRBJ1-1; CDR3: CAISVGGDTEAFF; DNA: TGTGCCATCAGTGTCGGGGGGGACACTGAAGCTTTCTTT
V: TRBV6-2/TRBV6-3; D: TRBD2; size: .; J: TRBJ2-7; CDR3: CASSSGLGLFFGQYF; DNA: TGTGCCAGCAGCAGCGGACTAGGCCTTTTTTTTGGGCAGTACTTC
V: TRBV30; D: TRBD2; size: .; J: TRBJ2-3; CDR3: CAFLGGGARYTQYF; DNA: TGTGCCTTCCTCGGCGGGGGGGCTAGGTATACGCAGTATTTT
V: TRBV21-1; D: .; size: few; J: TRBJ1-1; CDR3: CASLDSLLNTEAFF; DNA: TGTGCCAGTTTGGACAGCCTATTGAACACTGAAGCTTTCTTT
V: TRBV14; D: TRBD1; size: few; J: TRBJ1-6; CDR3: CASSYDREVSPLHF; DNA: TGTGCCAGCAGCTACGACAGGGAAGTTTCACCCCTCCACTTT
V: TRBV7-3; D: TRBD2; size: .; J: TRBJ2-7; CDR3: CASSRTSGEPYEQYF; DNA: TGTGCCAGCAGCCGGACTAGCGGGGAACCCTACGAGCAGTACTTC
V: TRBV5-1; D: TRBD2; size: .; J: TRBJ2-3; CDR3: CASSTQGTREDTQYF; DNA: TGCGCCAGCAGCACCCAGGGGACTAGGGAAGATACGCAGTATTTT
V: TRBV6-5; D: TRBD1; size: .; J: TRBJ1-6; CDR3: CASSSTGGGSSPLHF; DNA: TGTGCCAGCAGTTCCACAGGGGGTGGGAGTTCACCCCTCCACTTT
V: TRBV5-1; D: .; size: .; J: TRBJ2-2; CDR3: CASSFSGTGELFF; DNA: TGCGCCAGCAGCTTTTCAGGGACCGGGGAGCTGTTTTTT
V: TRBV5-4; D: TRBD1; size: .; J: TRBJ1-2; CDR3: CASSLWPQGAGYTF; DNA: TGTGCCAGCAGCTTATGGCCCCAGGGGGCTGGCTACACCTTC
V: TRBV7-3; D: TRBD2; size: .; J: TRBJ2-3; CDR3: CASSSRTSGERDTQYF; DNA: TGTGCCAGCAGCAGCAGGACTAGCGGGGAGCGAGATACGCAGTATTTT
V: TRBV3-1/TRBV3-2; D: .; size: .; J: TRBJ2-1; CDR3: CASSQGTGREQFF; DNA: TGTGCCAGCAGCCAAGGTACGGGGAGGGAGCAGTTCTTC
V: TRBV7-2; D: TRBD1; size: .; J: TRBJ2-1; CDR3: CASSYRTGNNEQFF; DNA: TGTGCCAGCAGCTACCGGACAGGGAACAATGAGCAGTTCTTC
V: TRBV4-3; D: .; size: .; J: TRBJ1-3; CDR3: CASSQLSISGNTIYF; DNA: TGCGCCAGCAGCCAACTATCCATCTCTGGAAACACCATATATTTT
V: TRBV6-6; D: TRBD1; size: once; J: TRBJ2-3; CDR3: CASSPRTGGGTDTQYF; DNA: TGTGCCAGCAGCCCTAGAACAGGGGGCGGCACAGATACGCAGTATTTT
V: TRBV4-2; D: TRBD1; size: .; J: TRBJ2-1; CDR3: CASSQDRGTGGYNEQFF; DNA: TGTGCCAGCAGCCAAGATAGGGGGACAGGGGGGTACAATGAGCAGTTCTTC
V: TRBV6-1; D: .; size: .; J: TRBJ1-2; CDR3: CASSDLRTGSNYGYTF; DNA: TGTGCCAGCAGTGACCTCCGCACAGGGTCTAACTATGGCTACACCTTC
V: TRBV2; D: TRBD1; size: .; J: TRBJ1-3; CDR3: CASTPEGTAAKKGNTIYF; DNA: TGTGCCAGCACCCCCGAGGGGACAGCCGCAAAAAAAGGAAACACCATATATTTT
V: TRBV19; D: .; size: few; J: TRBJ1-3; CDR3: CASSIGSRNTIYF; DNA: TGTGCCAGTAGTATCGGTAGCAGAAACACCATATATTTT
V: TRBV7-2; D: TRBD2; size: .; J: TRBJ2-2; CDR3: CASSLEVAGVAGELFF; DNA: TGTGCCAGCAGCTTAGAGGTAGCGGGGGTGGCCGGGGAGCTGTTTTTT
V: TRBV19; D: .; size: .; J: TRBJ2-6; CDR3: CASSTLRSGANVLTF; DNA: TGTGCCAGTAGTACGTTGCGGTCTGGGGCCAACGTCCTGACTTTC
V: TRBV30; D: TRBD2; size: .; J: TRBJ2-2; CDR3: CAWCPGLAGGPTGELFF; DNA: TGTGCCTGGTGCCCGGGGCTAGCGGGGGGGCCCACCGGGGAGCTGTTTTTT
V: TRBV2; D: .; size: .; J: TRBJ1-1; CDR3: CASSRPRGHTEAFF; DNA: TGTGCCAGCAGTCGACCCAGGGGCCACACTGAAGCTTTCTTT